This T cell receptor (beta chain) came from a study of brain T cells in children with intractable seizures (dated by TCRdb to the early 2020s). Describing the broader study: As a first screen for immune gene transcripts, resected brain tissue from just under 55 pediatric epilepsy surgery cases was run on a NanoString immunology panel. About 70% of the 12 selected surgery cases also had pre-surgery blood sequenced, which left four cases with brain tissue only.

Broader findings and caveats from the paper: Because sequencing depth was different between pre-surgery and post-surgery blood, clones absent from the pre-surgery sample may reflect undersampling. Viral specificity was inferred solely from CDR3 sequence similarity, and the HCMV serostatus of the patients was not known.

A note on this clone: No cognate antigen has been identified for it. No base quality information exists; no much larger clone differs at one position.

What this sample's time point label stands for: resected brain tissue, or blood drawn just prior to surgery. The surgery cases with the highest brain T cell transcript signatures were chosen for TCR beta chain sequencing of brain tissue, and also of blood when blood was available. Prior to surgery, the patients had been treated with at least one anti-epileptic drug. The TCR-sequenced patients were children whose drug-resistant epilepsy was caused by tuberous sclerosis complex, focal cortical dysplasia, Rasmussen encephalitis or hemimegalencephaly. Blood samples were collected immediately before the epilepsy surgery. The Monarch genomic DNA purification kit was used to extract bulk genomic DNA from unsorted brain tissue and from whole blood. The CDR3, cysteine through phenylalanine, is 16 amino acids long. Just the 48-base CDR3 DNA is kept, in frame starting at base 1. CDR1 is given as LNHDA and CDR2 as SQIVND, both from the germline V gene (reference sequence). Trimming takes 7 bases from V and 3 bases from J, and the germline ends sit 21 bases apart.

TCR beta chain sequences were generated from genomic DNA using the immunoSEQ assay. The study's own analysis went as follows. Any CDR3 sequence that did not begin with the conserved framework cysteine at position 104 was removed by hand. To get clonality, the normalized Shannon's Diversity Index was subtracted from one, giving values from 0 (maximal diversity) to 1 (oligoclonal). Differences in the frequency of the same CDR3 between samples, such as brain versus blood, were assessed with chi-squared comparison-of-proportions tests. Public clonotypes were identified through searches of immuneACCESS, and similarity to known antiviral clonotypes was evaluated with the VDJdb browser. TCRdb took this table from immuneACCESS and kept in-frame rearrangements with V and J called. Such tables lack part of the clones; where checked against another copy, unresolved V genes explain under half of the gap, and the rest is unexplained. The D gene and trimming were derived from the DNA, and the V and J assignments and clone size from that table. Here the sample has roughly 80,000 clones; 90% to 95% occur a single time. Around 24% of the sample rests with the top ten.

The chain was built from TRBV19 and TRBJ1-1; 5 matching bases give a weak D call of TRBD1. The material was peripheral blood, obtained at surgery. The TCR sequence derives from a girl aged 2 to 9 with Rasmussen encephalitis and intractable seizures. The DNA sequence is TGTGCCAGTACCCCGGGGGTTTGGAGGGAATACACTGAAGCTTTCTTT. Its translation reads: CASTPGVWREYTEAFF.